This entry is about one TCR beta chain. With 2 bases clipped from V and 0 bases from J, the junction kept 3 bases outside the gene matches. The CDR3 sequence is 17 residues long. CDR1 is SGHTS and CDR2 is YDEGEE in the germline V gene. The data belong to a study of blood T cell repertoires in COVID-19. The wider study: Sample material is recorded as cDNA or gDNA derived from T cells, B-cell-depleted T cells, or PBMCs.

The method was immunoSEQ multiplex PCR; TCRdb's version includes in-frame clones alone and lacks a portion of them. The sample lists 250,000 to 300,000 clones; 75% to 95% were seen once. The clonotype comes from a woman aged 25 to 39 who had recovered from COVID-19. What was sequenced was PBMCs or T cells enriched from blood (not recorded which). V gene TRBV5-8 combines with J gene TRBJ2-2; 11 bases line up with TRBD2. The CDR3 bases are TGTGCCAGCAGCTTCCCGACTAGCGGGACGAACACCGGGGAGCTGTTTTTT. The encoded protein is CASSFPTSGTNTGELFF.